The clone carrying this T cell receptor beta chain turned up a few times. Its specificity is not known. The entry originates in a study of T cell repertoires in cytomegalovirus infection. The overall study: Recently identified HLA-C-restricted CMV epitopes were used, and well-studied HLA-B-restricted CMV epitopes were used as well. Indicated by public TCR beta signatures were CMV infection and matching HLA type.

In TCRdb, the reads were re-called with MiXCR into one record per CDR3 protein. The sample lists some 110,000 distinct CDR3 sequences, approximately 30% seen once, with around three fifths in the top ten. Overall study findings and caveats: Carriers of CMV and the relevant HLA type were discriminated by public TCR beta frequency. The ex vivo response was dominated by HLA-C-restricted CMV-specific TCR beta clonotypes.

In germline, CDR1 is SGHVS, CDR2 FNYEAQ. V was cut by 5 bases and J by 5 bases, with 15 bases left in between. The CDR3 is made up of 14 amino acids. The origin of this receptor is a human donor in good health (CMV status not recorded). Some clones in this sample may be carry-over from other donors' samples. This sample comprised CD8+ T cells from cultured PBMCs, obtained from culture after CMV antigen stimulation. The rearrangement joins TRBV7-6 to TRBJ2-5; D is unclear. The CDR3 region is CASSTARPNETQYF. CDR3 DNA sequence: TGTGCCAGCAGCACCGCCCGCCCTAATGAGACCCAGTACTTC.